One and the same sample provided the 21 T cell receptor beta chains below, sequenced in a study of early T cells in non-severe SARS-CoV-2 infection (dated by TCRdb to the early 2020s). The protocol used for the library was 5' RACE. The listed sequencing device is NextSeq 500. The public reads were run again by TCRdb, first through fastp at Q25 and then through MiXCR, and only productive beta chains were kept. Merged by CDR3 protein, the rows form single entries marked with the most common genes and DNA. The sample records 100,000 to 150,000 distinct CDR3 sequences, about 15% of which are singletons. 20% to 25% of the sample rests with the top ten. Sequencing used whole blood. The origin of the receptors is an adult who was a healthcare worker with PCR-confirmed SARS-CoV-2 infection or an uninfected control (not recorded which).

The chain is built from TRBV7-2 and TRBJ1-2; D not resolved. Germline V gene lookup returns CDR1 SGHTA and CDR2 FQGNSA. The V end lost 7 bases, the J end lost 8 bases, and 38 bases lay between the germline ends. The CDR3 length is 20 residues. CDR3 sequence reads: CASTEGLEGTISTVGGGYTF. The CDR3 nucleotides are TGTGCCAGCACCGAGGGCCTCGAGGGAACCATATCCACAGTCGGCGGCGGCTACACCTTC. The full variable domain, in which reference TRBV7-2 and TRBJ1-2 provide the parts outside the CDR3, is GAGVSQSPSNKVTEKGKDVELRCDPISGHTALYWYRQSLGQGLEFLIYFQGNSAPDKSGLPSDRFSAERTGGSVSTLTIQRTQQEDSAVYLCASTEGLEGTISTVGGGYTFGSGTRLTVV.

The chain couples TRBV4-2 to TRBJ2-2; 10 nucleotides align to TRBD2. The CDR3 has 17 residues. The ends lost 0 bases at V and 7 bases at J; junction bases unmatched: 8. Germline CDR1 reads LGHNA; CDR2 reads YNFKEQ. The CDR3 loop reads CASSQDTSGGAGGELFF. CDR3 sequence (DNA): TGTGCCAGCAGCCAAGATACGAGCGGGGGGGCCGGCGGGGAGCTGTTTTTT.

This clonotype was counted a few times. The chain is built from TRBV18 and TRBJ2-3, with TRBD1 as a possible D gene (5 bases). V was cut by 5 bases and J by 4 bases, with 13 bases left in between. Germline V gives CDR1 KGHSH, CDR2 LQKENI. The CDR3 length is 14 residues. Here the CDR3 reads CASSGRQGSDTQYF. The CDR3 nucleotides are TGTGCCAGCTCAGGACGGCAGGGATCAGATACGCAGTATTTT.

The rearrangement joins TRBV9 to TRBJ2-1; 7 bases are a match to TRBD2. Unmatched junction bases numbered 7, after V lost 3 bases and J lost 7 bases. This CDR3 spans 14 amino acids. Germline V gene data show CDR1 as SGDLS and CDR2 as YYNGEE. CDR3 protein: CASSATGGRNEQFF. The CDR3 region has the DNA TGTGCCAGCAGCGCGACGGGGGGACGGAATGAGCAGTTCTTC. The variable domain in full, with the rest retrieved from reference TRBV9 and TRBJ2-1, is DSGVTQTPKHLITATGQRVTLRCSPRSGDLSVYWYQQSLDQGLQFLIQYYNGEERAKGNILERFSAQQFPDLHSELNLSSLELGDSALYFCASSATGGRNEQFFGPGTRLTVL.

The chain is built from TRBV6-6 and TRBJ1-5, with D maybe TRBD1 (6 bases). Germline V CDR1 and CDR2: MNHNY, SVGAGI (reference sequence). Trimming removed 3 bases from V and 3 bases from J, with 9 bases in between. CDR3 length: 14 amino acids. The CDR3 nucleotides are TGTGCCAGCAGTTATCGGGACACCAATCAGCCCCAGCATTTT. Translating gives CASSYRDTNQPQHF.

The chain recombines TRBV29-1 with TRBJ2-6, with D perhaps assigned TRBD1 or TRBD2 (6 bases each). Between the trimmed V and J ends, which lost 8 bases and 4 bases, there was a span of 15 bases. The CDR3 is 14 residues long. Looked up from germline, CDR1 is SQVTM and CDR2 is ANQGSEA. CDR3 amino acids: CSSRGARGANVLTF. CDR3 DNA sequence: TGCAGCTCGAGGGGGGCGAGAGGGGCCAACGTCCTGACTTTC.

This clonotype was seen at least ten times. V usage is TRBV20-1 and J usage is TRBJ2-7; D is uncertain. Germline values: CDR1 DFQATT, CDR2 SNEGSKA (reference sequence). Trimming left V 2 bases short and J 2 bases short, with 4 bases between. This CDR3 is built from 11 residues. The chain's CDR3 is CSARQAYEQYF. The CDR3 coding sequence is TGCAGTGCTAGACAGGCCTACGAGCAGTACTTC.

The chain has TRBV27 and TRBJ2-7; unclear D gene. The germline V gene has CDR1 MNHEY and CDR2 SMNVEV (reference sequence). CDR3 length: 13 residues. V was trimmed by 3 bases and J by 3 bases, leaving 9 bases between them. This CDR3 reads CASSFNTDYEQYF. The CDR3 DNA follows: TGTGCCAGCAGTTTCAACACAGACTACGAGCAGTACTTC.

This clonotype was seen at least ten times. The chain employs TRBV30 and TRBJ2-3; 7 nucleotides align to TRBD2. Germline values: CDR1 GTSNPN, CDR2 SVGIG (reference sequence). The J segment lost 6 bases and the V segment lost 7 bases, leaving 10 bases of the junction unmatched. The CDR3 spans 13 residues. The CDR3 nucleotides read TGTGCCTTGGAGAAGGACGGGAGGGATACGCAGTATTTT. This sequence encodes CALEKDGRDTQYF. The entire variable domain, with the rest obtained from reference TRBV30 and TRBJ2-3, is as follows: SQTIHQWPATLVQPVGSPLSLECTVEGTSNPNLYWYRQAAGRGLQLLFYSVGIGQISSEVPQNLSASRPQDRQFILSSKKLLLSDSGFYLCALEKDGRDTQYFGPGTRLTVL.

There are many counts of this clonotype. J is TRBJ1-5 and V is TRBV7-6; D remains ambiguous. The germline V and J ends were trimmed by 1 base and 3 bases, with 10 bases remaining between them. The CDR3 is made up of 15 amino acids. CDR1 SGHVS and CDR2 FNYEAQ come from the germline V gene. The CDR3 is CASSLDLGLNQPQHF. The CDR3 region has the DNA TGTGCCAGCAGCTTAGATCTAGGGCTCAATCAGCCCCAGCATTTT. The variable domain in full, with the rest retrieved from reference TRBV7-6 and TRBJ1-5, is GAGVSQSPRYKVTKRGQDVALRCDPISGHVSLYWYRQALGQGPEFLTYFNYEAQQDKSGLPNDRFSAERPEGSISTLTIQRTEQRDSAMYRCASSLDLGLNQPQHFGDGTRLSIL.

V gene TRBV20-1 combines with J gene TRBJ1-1; D gene uncertain. V lost 5 bases and J 6 bases, leaving 13 bases between the germline ends. The CDR3 has 12 residues. CDR1 is DFQATT, CDR2 SNEGSKA, per germline (reference sequence). In nucleotides, the CDR3 is TGCAGTGCTCTGAGGTCAGGACCTGAAGCTTTCTTT. Translating it yields CSALRSGPEAFF.

The CDR3 loop reads CSGADGHTEAFF. For the CDR3, the DNA is TGCAGCGGGGCGGACGGCCACACTGAAGCTTTCTTT. The rearrangement joins TRBV29-1 to TRBJ1-1; D gene ambiguous. V was trimmed by 7 bases and J by 3 bases, leaving 12 bases between them. Germline V gives CDR1 SQVTM, CDR2 ANQGSEA. The CDR3 covers 12 residues.

The chain recombines TRBV5-1 with TRBJ1-6; 9 positions agree with TRBD1. The J segment lost 3 bases and the V segment lost 4 bases, leaving 11 bases of the junction unmatched. Per germline, CDR1 SGHRS and CDR2 YFSETQ. The CDR3 is 18 residues long. DNA for the CDR3: TGCGCCAGCAGCCTGGGGACAGGGTGGCAAGGCTATAATTCACCCCTCCACTTT. Translation gives CASSLGTGWQGYNSPLHF.

The gene calls are TRBV12-3 or TRBV12-4 and TRBJ1-6; no firm D call. This CDR3 contains 13 residues. Trimming removed 3 bases from V and 5 bases from J, with 5 bases in between. The CDR3 spells CASSFTNNSPLHF. CDR3 DNA: TGTGCCAGCAGTTTCACTAATAATTCACCCCTCCACTTT.

As for this clonotype: One end of the junction fails to match germline, which may point to a read error. V usage is TRBV29-1 and J usage is TRBJ1-3; D gene uncertain. This CDR3 has 13 amino acids. The germline V gene has CDR1 SQVTM and CDR2 ANQGSEA. DNA of the CDR3: TGCAGCGTTGAACAGAGCTCTGGAAACACCAAATATTTT. Translated, it gives CSVEQSSGNTKYF.

The CDR3 nucleotides read TGTGCCAGCAGCTACCAAACCGACTTCACCGGGGAGCTGTTTTTT. This sequence encodes CASSYQTDFTGELFF. This sequence joins TRBV7-2 and TRBJ2-2, with unresolved D. Trimming shortened V by 4 bases and J by 4 bases, and 13 bases separated the two germline ends. The CDR3 has 15 amino acids. CDR1 is SGHTA, CDR2 FQGNSA, per germline.

This rearrangement joins TRBV5-4 to TRBJ2-5; D ambiguous. V gave up 0 bases and J gave up 0 bases, with 6 bases separating them. The CDR3 sequence is 14 residues long. Germline V gives CDR1 SGHNT, CDR2 YYREEE (reference sequence). CDR3 sequence: CASSLDVNQETQYF. CDR3 in DNA: TGTGCCAGCAGCTTGGACGTCAACCAAGAGACCCAGTACTTC.

This clonotype has a handful of counts. The V call is TRBV12-3 or TRBV12-4, the J call TRBJ2-7, with D possibly matching TRBD1 (6 bases). The CDR3 is 14 residues long. V was trimmed by 0 bases and J by 5 bases, leaving 11 bases between them. CDR3 protein: CASSLAGTWNEQYF. DNA of the CDR3: TGTGCCAGCAGTTTAGCCGGGACATGGAACGAGCAGTACTTC.

This clonotype has a handful of counts. The chain employs TRBV2 and TRBJ2-3; D remains unclear. Germline values: CDR1 SNHLY, CDR2 FYNNEI. V gave up 7 bases and J gave up 6 bases, with 11 bases separating them. There are 12 residues in the CDR3. The CDR3 spells CASNLLADTQYF. The CDR3 nucleotides are TGTGCCAGCAACCTCCTGGCGGATACGCAGTATTTT.

This clonotype came up a few times. The chain links TRBV10-3 to TRBJ1-2; D is ambiguous. Germline-derived CDR1 and CDR2 are ENHRY and SYGVKD. Deletions cut 0 bases from V and 4 bases from J, with 12 bases between. CDR3 length: 15 residues. CDR3 DNA sequence: TGTGCCATCAGTGAGTCGGTATCCAAGCGCTATGGCTACACCTTC. Its protein is CAISESVSKRYGYTF.

This chain links TRBV7-9 with TRBJ2-7, with a tentative D call TRBD1 (6 bases). Between the trimmed V and J ends, which lost 8 bases and 12 bases, there was a span of 17 bases. Germline CDR1 reads SEHNR; CDR2 reads FQNEAQ (reference sequence). CDR3 size: 11 residues. The CDR3 bases are TGTGCCAGCTCAACGACAGGCCTCACGTACTTC. It yields the protein CASSTTGLTYF.